This T cell receptor (beta chain) was recorded in a study of cytomegalovirus exposure and HLA in healthy donors. At the level of the study: It was reported in a later analysis that the same platform had been used for the roughly 130 validation repertoires as for the roughly 670 first-cohort repertoires. Study findings and constraints: The study listed 164 cytomegalovirus-associated TCR beta chains.

Notes on this clone: Its matching antigen is unknown.

V was pared by 2 bases and J by 1 base, with 6 bases between. Germline loops: CDR1 SNHLY, CDR2 FYNNEI. CDR3 length: 13 amino acids. The donors were members of the validation cohort comprising over 90 subjects, separate from the roughly 670-subject first cohort. Clones were sequenced by immunoSEQ multiplex PCR, and TCRdb holds only the in-frame ones, with some missing. The sample shows about 150,000 clones, about 95% of them seen only once. The receptor comes from a man aged 18 to 35 in good health and CMV-seropositive. The chain joins TRBV2 to TRBJ2-7; D remains ambiguous. The sequenced sample consisted of PBMCs. The CDR3 loop is CASSENWSYEQYF. The CDR3 DNA sequence: TGTGCCAGCAGTGAAAACTGGTCCTACGAGCAGTACTTC.